Listed below are T cell receptor beta chains from one sample, sequenced in a study of T cell responses to AZD1222 COVID-19 vaccine. Using immunoSEQ multiplex PCR, the repertoire was profiled, and TCRdb retains in-frame clones only, with some absent. The sample yields about 150,000 clones, about nine tenths seen once. The sequenced sample was peripheral blood, obtained on day 0 of MenACWY control vaccination. The receptors derive from an adult in good health. Each CDR3 is given with its conserved first and last residue. The D gene is left open where the match is weak. Not all rows give a size; the values are once, few, many and, for expanded clones, a class.

D gene | J gene | clone size | V gene | CDR3 DNA | CDR3 protein
. | TRBJ1-1 | . | TRBV11-2 | TGTGCCGTCCGGGGACTCATGAACACTGAAGCTTTCTTT | CAVRGLMNTEAFF
TRBD1 | TRBJ1-1 | . | TRBV7-9 | TGTGCCAGCAGCTACACAGGGGGAGGTGGTGAAGCTTTCTTT | CASSYTGGGGEAFF
TRBD1 | TRBJ2-7 | . | TRBV24-1 | TGTGCCACCAGTGATGACAGGGGGGCCTACGAGCAGTACTTC | CATSDDRGAYEQYF
TRBD1 | TRBJ1-5 | few | TRBV19 | TGTGCCAGCAGGACAGGGGGAAACCAGCCCCAGCATTTT | CASRTGGNQPQHF
. | TRBJ1-5 | . | TRBV30 | TGTGCCTGGAGTGTCAGGGGAGGGGGAAAAAATCAGCCCCAGCATTTT | CAWSVRGGGKNQPQHF
. | TRBJ2-7 | . | TRBV19 | TGTGCCAGTAGTCCCTTAGCTCAGGGTCACTACGAGCAGTACTTC | CASSPLAQGHYEQYF
. | TRBJ1-2 | few | TRBV7-9 | TGTGCCAGCAGCTCCCGAAACAGGGCGGACTATGGCTACACCTTC | CASSSRNRADYGYTF
TRBD2 | TRBJ2-1 | . | TRBV19 | TGTGCCAGTAGTATAGCCCTAGCGGGGACTTACAATGAGCAGTTCTTC | CASSIALAGTYNEQFF
. | TRBJ2-2 | . | TRBV6-6 | TGTGCCAGCAGCAACCCGGTAAGGAACACCGGGGAGCTGTTTTTT | CASSNPVRNTGELFF
TRBD2 | TRBJ2-3 | . | TRBV7-2 | TGTGCCAGCAGCTTGGGGACTAGCGGGGACACAGATACGCAGTATTTT | CASSLGTSGDTDTQYF
TRBD1 | TRBJ2-7 | . | TRBV9 | TGTGCCAGCAGCGTAATGACAGGGGCTAGCTCCTACGAGCAGTACTTC | CASSVMTGASSYEQYF